Only one count was recorded for the clone carrying this T cell receptor (beta chain). The antigen remains undetermined. Primers for the PCR totalled 60 Vbeta and 13 Jbeta. Some clones are missing from TCRdb's copy, which holds only in-frame ones; the method was immunoSEQ multiplex PCR. Among 200,000 to 250,000 clones listed, roughly three quarters were seen once. The junction had 7 bases not matched to a gene; V was cut back by 5 bases and J by 4 bases. The CDR3 covers 14 residues. The germline V gene has CDR1 SEHNR and CDR2 FQNEAQ (reference sequence). This sample was included in a study of cytomegalovirus exposure and HLA in healthy donors. Study results and caveats: According to an earlier analysis, most TCR beta V segments yielded productive rearrangements about 87% or about 30% of the time.

The V call is TRBV7-9, the J call TRBJ1-1; 7 bases map to TRBD1. The material sequenced was PBMCs. The receptor comes from a man aged 50-59 years in good health and CMV-seronegative. The CDR3 sequence: CASSQQGLGTEAFF. CDR3 nucleotide sequence: TGTGCCAGCAGCCAACAGGGGCTGGGCACTGAAGCTTTCTTT. Looking up the rest from reference TRBV7-9 and TRBJ1-1 gives the full variable domain: DTGVSQNPRHKITKRGQNVTFRCDPISEHNRLYWYRQTLGQGPEFLTYFQNEAQLEKSRLLSDRFSAERPKGSFSTLEIQRTEQGDSAMYLCASSQQGLGTEAFFGQGTRLTVV.